The count of the clone carrying this TCR beta chain is one. Its antigen is unidentified. The source of the sample is a study of cytomegalovirus exposure and HLA in healthy donors. Study results and limitations: The study recorded fewer than 200 TCR beta chains that were cytomegalovirus-associated.

Germline V lookup: CDR1 MNHEY, CDR2 SVGAGI. The CDR3 spans 15 residues. V dropped 6 bases and J dropped 0 bases, with 15 bases sitting between them. Here immunoSEQ multiplex PCR was the method, and the copy in TCRdb shows in-frame clones only, minus some. The sample records some 86,000 clones, under 95% being singletons. The receptor was derived from a woman aged 30 to 39 in good health and CMV-seronegative. The sample comprised PBMCs. The chain is built from TRBV6-5 and TRBJ2-7, with a possible D match to TRBD1 (6 bases). CDR3 nucleotide sequence: TGTGCCAGCAGAAAAGGACAGTTGAGCTCCTACGAGCAGTACTTC. The encoded protein is CASRKGQLSSYEQYF.